The source of this T cell receptor beta chain is a study of shared clonotypes between healthy human individuals. On this clone itself: No antigen is known for it.

Study results and limitations: Clonotype sharing across a handful of donors was observed for around 5% of naive CD4 clonotypes.

Every immunoSEQ plate was one replicate of a subset's evenly spread DNA. TCRdb's copy holds only in-frame clones and misses some; the assay was immunoSEQ multiplex PCR. The data hold some 2.4 million clones, with approximately 93% observed a single time. The CDR3 consists of 11 residues. The V and J ends lost 11 bases and 6 bases, in that order; junction bases with no gene match: 3. Looked up from germline, CDR1 is MNHEY and CDR2 is SVGAGI. This TCR came from a man between 18 and 35 years old in good health. Some clones in this sample may be carry-over from other donors' samples. The chain employs TRBV6-5 and TRBJ2-7; 11 nucleotides line up with TRBD1. The sample was naive CD4+ T cells from PBMCs. Subset here: CD45RA+ positively selected. The CDR3 sequence is CAGQGASEQYF. The CDR3 DNA reads as TGTGCCGGACAGGGGGCGTCCGAGCAGTACTTC.